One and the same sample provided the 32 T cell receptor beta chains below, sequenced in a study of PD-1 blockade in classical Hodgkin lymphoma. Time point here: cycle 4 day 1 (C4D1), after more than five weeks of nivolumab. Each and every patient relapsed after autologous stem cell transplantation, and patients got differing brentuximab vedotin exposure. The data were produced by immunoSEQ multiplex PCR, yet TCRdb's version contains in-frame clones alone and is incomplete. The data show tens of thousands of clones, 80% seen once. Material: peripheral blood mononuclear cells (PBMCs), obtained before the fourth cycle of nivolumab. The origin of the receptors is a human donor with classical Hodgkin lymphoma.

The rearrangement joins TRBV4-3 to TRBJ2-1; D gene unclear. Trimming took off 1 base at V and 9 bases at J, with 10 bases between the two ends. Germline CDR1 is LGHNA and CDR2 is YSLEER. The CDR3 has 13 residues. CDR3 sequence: CASSQAMSGEQFF. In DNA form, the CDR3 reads TGCGCCAGCAGCCAAGCTATGAGTGGTGAGCAGTTCTTC.

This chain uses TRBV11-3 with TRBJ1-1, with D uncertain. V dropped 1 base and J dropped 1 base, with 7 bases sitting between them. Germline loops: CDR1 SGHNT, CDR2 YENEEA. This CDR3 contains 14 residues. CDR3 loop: CASSLGGRNTEAFF. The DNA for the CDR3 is TGTGCCAGCAGCTTAGGAGGCCGGAACACTGAAGCTTTCTTT.

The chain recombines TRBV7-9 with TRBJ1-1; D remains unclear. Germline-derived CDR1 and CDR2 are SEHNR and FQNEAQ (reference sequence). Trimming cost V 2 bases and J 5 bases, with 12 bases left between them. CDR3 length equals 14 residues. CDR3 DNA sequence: TGTGCCAGCAGCTTATCATCGGACGGTACTGAAGCTTTCTTT. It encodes CASSLSSDGTEAFF.

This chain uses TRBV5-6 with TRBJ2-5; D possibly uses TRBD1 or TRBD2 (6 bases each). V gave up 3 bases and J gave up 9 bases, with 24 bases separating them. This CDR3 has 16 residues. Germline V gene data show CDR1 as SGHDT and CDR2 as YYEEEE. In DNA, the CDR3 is TGTGCCAGCAGCTGGGGGGCGCAGGGCACTAAGACGGCCCAGTACTTC. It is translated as CASSWGAQGTKTAQYF.

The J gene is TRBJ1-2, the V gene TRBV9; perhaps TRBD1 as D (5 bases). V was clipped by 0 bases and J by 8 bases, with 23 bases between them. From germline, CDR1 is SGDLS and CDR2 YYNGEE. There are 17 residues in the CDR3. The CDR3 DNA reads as TGTGCCAGCAGCGTAGCGCAGGGCGGGACGCGGCGAGACGGCTACACCTTC. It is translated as CASSVAQGGTRRDGYTF.

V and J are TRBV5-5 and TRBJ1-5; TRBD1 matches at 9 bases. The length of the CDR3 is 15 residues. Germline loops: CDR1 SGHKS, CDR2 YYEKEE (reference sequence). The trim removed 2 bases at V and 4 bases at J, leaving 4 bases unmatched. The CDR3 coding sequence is TGTGCCAGCAGCTTATCCGGGACAGGGAATCAGCCCCAGCATTTT. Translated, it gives CASSLSGTGNQPQHF.

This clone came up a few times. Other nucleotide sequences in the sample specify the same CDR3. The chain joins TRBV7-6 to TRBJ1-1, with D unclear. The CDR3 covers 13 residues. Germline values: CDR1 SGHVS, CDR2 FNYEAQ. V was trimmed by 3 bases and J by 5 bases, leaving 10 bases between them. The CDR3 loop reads CASSLSQRTEAFF. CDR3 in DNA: TGTGCCAGCAGCTTGAGTCAGAGGACTGAAGCTTTCTTT.

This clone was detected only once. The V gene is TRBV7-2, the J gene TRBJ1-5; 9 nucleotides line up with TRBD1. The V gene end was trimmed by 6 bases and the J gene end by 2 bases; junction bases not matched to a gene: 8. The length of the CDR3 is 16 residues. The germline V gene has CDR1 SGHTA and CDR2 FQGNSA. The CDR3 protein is CASRPWTGDGNQPQHF. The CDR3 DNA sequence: TGTGCCAGCAGGCCCTGGACAGGGGATGGCAATCAGCCCCAGCATTTT.

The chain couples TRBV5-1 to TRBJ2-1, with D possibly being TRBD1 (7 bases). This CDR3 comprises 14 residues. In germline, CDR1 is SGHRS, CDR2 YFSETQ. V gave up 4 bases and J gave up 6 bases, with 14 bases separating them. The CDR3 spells CASSAGQWGNEQFF. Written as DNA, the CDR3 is TGCGCCAGCAGCGCGGGACAGTGGGGCAATGAGCAGTTCTTC.

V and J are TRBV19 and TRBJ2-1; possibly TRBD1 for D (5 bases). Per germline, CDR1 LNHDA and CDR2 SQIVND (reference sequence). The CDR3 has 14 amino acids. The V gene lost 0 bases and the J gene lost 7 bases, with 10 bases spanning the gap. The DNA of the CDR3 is TGTGCCAGTAGTATAGATCCAGACAGAAATGAGCAGTTCTTC. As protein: CASSIDPDRNEQFF.

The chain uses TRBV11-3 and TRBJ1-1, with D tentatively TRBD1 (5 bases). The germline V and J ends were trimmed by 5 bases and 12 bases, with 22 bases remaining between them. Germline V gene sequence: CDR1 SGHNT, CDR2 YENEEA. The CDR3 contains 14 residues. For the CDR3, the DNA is TGTGCCAGCAGCCATATGACAGACTTGATCCTTCCTTTCTTT. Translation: CASSHMTDLILPFF. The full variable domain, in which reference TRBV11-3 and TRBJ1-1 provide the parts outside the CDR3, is EAGVVQSPRYKIIEKKQPVAFWCNPISGHNTLYWYLQNLGQGPELLIRYENEEAVDDSQLPKDRFSAERLKGVDSTLKIQPAELGDSAVYLCASSHMTDLILPFFGQGTRLTVV.

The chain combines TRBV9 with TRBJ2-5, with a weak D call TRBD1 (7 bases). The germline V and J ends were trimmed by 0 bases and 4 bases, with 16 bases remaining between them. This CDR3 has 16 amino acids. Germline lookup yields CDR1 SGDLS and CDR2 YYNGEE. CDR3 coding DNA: TGTGCCAGCAGCGTAGTAGACAGGGACGGGAGAGAGACCCAGTACTTC. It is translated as CASSVVDRDGRETQYF.

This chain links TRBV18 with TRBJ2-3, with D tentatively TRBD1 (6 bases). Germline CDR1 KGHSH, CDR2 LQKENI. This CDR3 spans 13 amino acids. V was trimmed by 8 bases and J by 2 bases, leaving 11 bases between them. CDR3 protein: CASTGQNTDTQYF. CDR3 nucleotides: TGTGCCAGCACAGGACAGAACACAGATACGCAGTATTTT.

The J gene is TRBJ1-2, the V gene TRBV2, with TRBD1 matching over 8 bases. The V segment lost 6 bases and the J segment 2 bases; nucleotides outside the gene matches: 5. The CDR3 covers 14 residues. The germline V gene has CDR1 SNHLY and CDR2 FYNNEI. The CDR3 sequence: CASRTGGGNYGYTF. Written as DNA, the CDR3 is TGTGCCAGCAGAACAGGGGGTGGGAACTATGGCTACACCTTC.

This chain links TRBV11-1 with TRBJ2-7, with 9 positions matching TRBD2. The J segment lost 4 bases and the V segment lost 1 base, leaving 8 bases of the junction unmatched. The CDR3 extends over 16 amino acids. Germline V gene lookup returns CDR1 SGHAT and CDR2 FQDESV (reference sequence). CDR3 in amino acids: CASSLDGVAGVYEQYF. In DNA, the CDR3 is TGTGCCAGCAGCTTAGACGGGGTAGCGGGGGTGTACGAGCAGTACTTC.

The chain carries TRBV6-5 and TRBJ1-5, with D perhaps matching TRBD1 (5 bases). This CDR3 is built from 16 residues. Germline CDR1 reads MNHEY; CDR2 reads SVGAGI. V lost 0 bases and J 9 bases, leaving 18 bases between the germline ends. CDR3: CASSYSRQTSDWPQHF. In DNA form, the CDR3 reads TGTGCCAGCAGTTACTCGCGACAGACCAGTGATTGGCCCCAGCATTTT.

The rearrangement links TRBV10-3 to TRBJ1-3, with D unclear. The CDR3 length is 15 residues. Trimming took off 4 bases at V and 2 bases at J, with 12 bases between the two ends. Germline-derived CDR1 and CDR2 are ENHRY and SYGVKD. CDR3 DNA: TGTGCCATCAGTGTACTCGGGGAGACTGGAAACACCATATATTTT. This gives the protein CAISVLGETGNTIYF.

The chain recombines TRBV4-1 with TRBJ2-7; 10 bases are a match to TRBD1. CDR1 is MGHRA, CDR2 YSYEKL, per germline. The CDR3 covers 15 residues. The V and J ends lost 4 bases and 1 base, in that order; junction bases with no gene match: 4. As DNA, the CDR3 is TGCGCCAGCAGCCGATGGACAGGGGGATCCTACGAGCAGTACTTC. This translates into CASSRWTGGSYEQYF.

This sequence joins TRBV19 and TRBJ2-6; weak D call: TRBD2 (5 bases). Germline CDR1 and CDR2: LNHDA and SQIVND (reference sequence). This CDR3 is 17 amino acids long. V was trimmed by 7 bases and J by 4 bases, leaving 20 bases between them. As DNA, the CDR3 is TGTGCCAGTAAGGAGGCAGGCGAACCGGGGGGGGCCAACGTCCTGACTTTC. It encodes CASKEAGEPGGANVLTF.

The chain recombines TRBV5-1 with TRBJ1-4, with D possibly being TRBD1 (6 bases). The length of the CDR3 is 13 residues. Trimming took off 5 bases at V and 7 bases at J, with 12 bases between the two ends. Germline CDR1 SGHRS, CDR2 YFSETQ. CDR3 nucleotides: TGCGCCAGCAGAGGGGGGCTTAGTGAAAAACTGTTTTTT. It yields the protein CASRGGLSEKLFF.

The CDR3 sequence is CASREGVGDIQYF. The CDR3 DNA sequence: TGTGCCAGCCGGGAGGGCGTCGGGGACATTCAGTACTTC. V and J are TRBV6-5 and TRBJ2-4, with 8 bases aligning to TRBD2. This CDR3 comprises 13 residues. V dropped 8 bases and J dropped 8; count of bases not matched to a gene: 8. Germline V gene data show CDR1 as MNHEY and CDR2 as SVGAGI.

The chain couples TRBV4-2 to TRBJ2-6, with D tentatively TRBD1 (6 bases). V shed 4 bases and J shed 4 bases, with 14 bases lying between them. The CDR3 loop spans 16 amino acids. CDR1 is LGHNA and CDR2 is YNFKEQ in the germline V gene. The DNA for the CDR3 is TGTGCCAGCAGCCCCCACAGGGCCTCCGGGGCCAACGTCCTGACTTTC. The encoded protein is CASSPHRASGANVLTF.

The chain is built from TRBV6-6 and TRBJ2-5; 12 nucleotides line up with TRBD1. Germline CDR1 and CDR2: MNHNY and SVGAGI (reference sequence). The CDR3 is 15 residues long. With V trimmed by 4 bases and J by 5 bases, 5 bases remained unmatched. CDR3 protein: CASSWDRGHRETQYF. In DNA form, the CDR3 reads TGTGCCAGCAGTTGGGACAGGGGGCATAGGGAGACCCAGTACTTC.

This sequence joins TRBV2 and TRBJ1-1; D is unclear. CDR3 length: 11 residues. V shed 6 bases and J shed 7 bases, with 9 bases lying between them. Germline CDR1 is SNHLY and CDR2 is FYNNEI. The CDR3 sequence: CASSYAGEAFF. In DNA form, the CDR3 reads TGTGCCAGCAGCTACGCAGGTGAAGCTTTCTTT.

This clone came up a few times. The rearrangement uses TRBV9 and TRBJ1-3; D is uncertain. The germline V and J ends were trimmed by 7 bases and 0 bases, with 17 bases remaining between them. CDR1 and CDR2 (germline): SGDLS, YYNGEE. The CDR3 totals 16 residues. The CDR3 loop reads CASSAQAASSGNTIYF. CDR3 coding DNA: TGTGCCAGCTCCGCTCAGGCGGCCTCCTCTGGAAACACCATATATTTT.

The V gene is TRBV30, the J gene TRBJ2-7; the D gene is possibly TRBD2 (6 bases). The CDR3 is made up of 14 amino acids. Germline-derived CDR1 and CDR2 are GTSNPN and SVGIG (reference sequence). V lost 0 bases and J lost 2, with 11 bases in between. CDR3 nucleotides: TGTGCCTGGAGTGTGGGGGGAAGCACCTACGAGCAGTACTTC. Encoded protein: CAWSVGGSTYEQYF. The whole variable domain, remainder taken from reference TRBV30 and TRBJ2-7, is SQTIHQWPATLVQPVGSPLSLECTVEGTSNPNLYWYRQAAGRGLQLLFYSVGIGQISSEVPQNLSASRPQDRQFILSSKKLLLSDSGFYLCAWSVGGSTYEQYFGPGTRLTVT.

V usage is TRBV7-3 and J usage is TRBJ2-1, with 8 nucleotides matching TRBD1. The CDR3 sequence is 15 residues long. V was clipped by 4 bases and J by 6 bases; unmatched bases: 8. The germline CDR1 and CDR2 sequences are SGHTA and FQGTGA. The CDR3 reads CASSSGQGRGNEQFF. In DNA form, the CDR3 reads TGTGCCAGCAGCTCCGGACAGGGACGGGGCAATGAGCAGTTCTTC.

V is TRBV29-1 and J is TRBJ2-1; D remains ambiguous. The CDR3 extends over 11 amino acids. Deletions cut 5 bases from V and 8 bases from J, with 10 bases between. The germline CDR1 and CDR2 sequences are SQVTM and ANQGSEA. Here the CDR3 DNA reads TGCAGCGTTCCCTGGGCTGATGAGCAGTTCTTC. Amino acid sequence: CSVPWADEQFF.

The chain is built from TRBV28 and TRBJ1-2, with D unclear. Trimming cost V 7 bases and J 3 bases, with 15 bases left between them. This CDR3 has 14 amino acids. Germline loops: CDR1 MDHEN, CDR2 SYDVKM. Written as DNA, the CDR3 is TGTGCCAGCACCCGAGTAGGATGGGACTATGGCTACACCTTC. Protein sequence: CASTRVGWDYGYTF.

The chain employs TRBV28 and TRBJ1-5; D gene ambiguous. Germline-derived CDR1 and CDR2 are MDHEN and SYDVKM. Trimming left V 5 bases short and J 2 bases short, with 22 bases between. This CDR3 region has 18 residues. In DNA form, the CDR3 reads TGTGCCAGCAGTCCACATCGGGCCCTTTTGGGTGGCAATCAGCCCCAGCATTTT. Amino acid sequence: CASSPHRALLGGNQPQHF.

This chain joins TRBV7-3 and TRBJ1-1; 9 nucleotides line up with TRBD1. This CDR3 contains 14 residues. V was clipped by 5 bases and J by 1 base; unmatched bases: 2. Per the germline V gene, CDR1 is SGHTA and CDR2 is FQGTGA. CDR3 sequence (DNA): TGTGCCAGCAGCCCGGGACAGGGGAACACTGAAGCTTTCTTT. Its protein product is CASSPGQGNTEAFF.

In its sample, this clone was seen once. CDR3 nucleotide sequence: TGTGCCAGCAGCCAAGATCTCCCGGAGTCCAATGAGCAGTTCTTC. Encoded protein: CASSQDLPESNEQFF. The chain carries TRBV4-2 and TRBJ2-1; no definite D call. Germline CDR1 is LGHNA and CDR2 is YNFKEQ. V was shortened by 0 bases and J by 6 bases, with 12 bases between the two germline ends. The CDR3 consists of 15 residues.